The entry below gives a single T cell receptor (beta chain) sequence along with its context. The antigen is undetermined. Expressed TCRB transcripts were sequenced because the isolated RNA had all been reverse transcribed beforehand. TCRdb keeps only in-frame clones here, not all; method: immunoSEQ multiplex PCR. The top ten clones hold under 0.02% of a sample with 350,000 to 450,000 clones, over 12% of them seen once. The CDR3 contains 16 residues. The V gene end was trimmed by 3 bases and the J gene end by 0 bases; junction bases not matched to a gene: 4. The V gene's germline CDR1 is KGHSH and CDR2 LQKENI. These data are taken from a study of beta chain features in type 1 diabetes. Study-wide results and caveats: Shorter templates might be favored by PCR, equally in patients and controls.

This TCR derives from a woman under 30 in good health. Material: naive CD4+ T cells from blood. The rearrangement links TRBV18 to TRBJ1-4, with 7 bases lining up with TRBD1. The DNA of the CDR3 is TGTGCCAGCTCACCCACGGGACAGTCAACTAATGAAAAACTGTTTTTT. This encodes CASSPTGQSTNEKLFF.